A single sample gave rise to the 7 T cell receptor beta chains below, sequenced in a study of cytomegalovirus exposure and HLA in healthy donors. Both 60 Vbeta primers and 13 Jbeta primers went into the PCR. Sequenced by immunoSEQ multiplex PCR; TCRdb stores in-frame clones only, minus some. The repertoire includes around 200,000 clones, about 80% of them detected once, and roughly 2.5% sits in the top ten. Source material: PBMCs. These receptors were taken from a woman aged 60-70 years in good health and CMV-seropositive.

The V gene is TRBV30, the J gene TRBJ2-7; D may be TRBD1 (5 bases). The CDR3 runs to 10 residues. V shed 8 bases and J shed 6 bases, with 11 bases lying between them. Germline CDR1 is GTSNPN and CDR2 is SVGIG (reference sequence). The CDR3 reads CAGQGVEQYF. As DNA, the CDR3 is TGTGCCGGGCAGGGTGTCGAGCAGTACTTC.

This rearrangement joins TRBV2 to TRBJ2-2, with 7 bases matching TRBD1. Germline CDR1 reads SNHLY; CDR2 reads FYNNEI. Trimming took 4 bases from V and 4 from J; bases not matched to a gene: 6. The CDR3 is 15 amino acids. The chain's CDR3 is CASSGQQGSTGELFF. Here the CDR3 DNA reads TGTGCCAGCAGTGGTCAACAGGGGAGCACCGGGGAGCTGTTTTTT.

V and J are TRBV29-1 and TRBJ1-2; 9 bases are shared with TRBD1. This CDR3 spans 19 amino acids. Germline V gene sequence: CDR1 SQVTM, CDR2 ANQGSEA. The V and J ends lost 3 bases and 5 bases, in that order; junction bases with no gene match: 22. CDR3 sequence reads: CSVDTQRSGTGSWQYGYTF. CDR3 DNA: TGCAGCGTTGATACCCAGCGCTCCGGGACAGGGAGTTGGCAATATGGCTACACCTTC. Filled out from reference TRBV29-1 and TRBJ1-2, the complete variable domain reads SAVISQKPSRDICQRGTSLTIQCQVDSQVTMMFWYRQQPGQSLTLIATANQGSEATYESGFVIDKFPISRPNLTFSTLTVSNMSPEDSSIYLCSVDTQRSGTGSWQYGYTFGSGTRLTVV.

The sample holds one count of this clone. V and J are TRBV5-1 and TRBJ2-3; 8 bases fit TRBD2. Looked up from germline, CDR1 is SGHRS and CDR2 is YFSETQ. The CDR3 totals 16 residues. The V segment lost 1 base and the J segment 4 bases; nucleotides outside the gene matches: 8. The chain's CDR3 is CASSLMGLGVPDTQYF. CDR3 coding DNA: TGCGCCAGCAGCTTGATGGGACTAGGTGTTCCAGATACGCAGTATTTT. The variable domain in full, with the rest retrieved from reference TRBV5-1 and TRBJ2-3, is KAGVTQTPRYLIKTRGQQVTLSCSPISGHRSVSWYQQTPGQGLQFLFEYFSETQRNKGNFPGRFSGRQFSNSRSEMNVSTLELGDSALYLCASSLMGLGVPDTQYFGPGTRLTVL.

V usage is TRBV27 and J usage is TRBJ1-1; D is uncertain. Germline CDR1 MNHEY, CDR2 SMNVEV (reference sequence). The CDR3 covers 13 residues. Deletions cut 2 bases from V and 6 bases from J, with 10 bases between. The CDR3 nucleotides are TGTGCCAGCAGTTTAATTGAGCAGGCTGAAGCTTTCTTT. Translation: CASSLIEQAEAFF.

The chain employs TRBV5-6 and TRBJ2-7, with a weak D call TRBD2 (5 bases). The length of the CDR3 is 15 residues. Germline V gives CDR1 SGHDT, CDR2 YYEEEE. The ends were cut back, 3 bases at V and 6 bases at J, with 19 bases in the middle. The DNA for the CDR3 is TGTGCCAGCAGCTGGCTAGCAACCGGCAGGAGCGAGCAGTACTTC. Translating it yields CASSWLATGRSEQYF.

The chain is built from TRBV18 and TRBJ1-1, with 8 bases matching TRBD1. This CDR3 is 13 amino acids long. The germline V gene has CDR1 KGHSH and CDR2 LQKENI. V dropped 3 bases and J dropped 7; count of bases not matched to a gene: 4. Here the CDR3 DNA reads TGTGCCAGCTCACCGACAGGGGATGATGAAGCTTTCTTT. Translating gives CASSPTGDDEAFF. The variable domain in full, with the rest retrieved from reference TRBV18 and TRBJ1-1, is NAGVMQNPRHLVRRRGQEARLRCSPMKGHSHVYWYRQLPEEGLKFMVYLQKENIIDESGMPKERFSAEFPKEGPSILRIQQVVRGDSAAYFCASSPTGDDEAFFGQGTRLTVV.